This is a list of T cell receptor beta chains from one sample in a study of T cell repertoires in cytomegalovirus infection. TCRdb re-derived calls from the reads in MiXCR, one entry per CDR3 protein. The repertoire holds 200,000 to 300,000 distinct CDR3 sequences, with around 9% as singletons. The sequencing input was PBMCs. These receptors all come from a human donor in good health (CMV status not recorded). Some clones in this sample may be carry-over from other donors' samples. Each CDR3 is given with its conserved first and last residue. The order of the fields is D gene, clone size, V gene, CDR3 length, J gene, CDR3 protein, CDR3 DNA. D genes are given only for firm matches. The size of a clone is reported for some rows only, either as once, few or many, or as a class for expanded clones.

-,many,TRBV7-2,16,TRBJ2-3,CASSLAGRGVTDTQYF,TGTGCCAGCAGCTTAGCGGGTCGGGGAGTCACAGATACGCAGTATTTT
TRBD1,-,TRBV7-2,15,TRBJ2-7,CASRRPGQGSYEQYF,TGTGCCAGCAGGAGGCCGGGACAGGGGAGCTACGAGCAGTACTTC
-,many,TRBV7-2,13,TRBJ2-3,CASSLVDTDTQYF,TGTGCCAGCAGCTTAGTGGACACAGATACGCAGTATTTT
-,-,TRBV10-3,14,TRBJ2-1,CATLDSGLPNEQFF,TGTGCCACCCTAGACTCCGGGCTCCCTAATGAGCAGTTCTTC
-,few,TRBV12-3/TRBV12-4,14,TRBJ1-2,CASRGTPDLYGYTF,TGTGCCAGCAGGGGGACCCCGGACCTCTATGGCTACACCTTC
-,many,TRBV28,16,TRBJ1-2,CASSLPRRLTNYGYTF,TGTGCCAGCAGTCTCCCTCGAAGGCTAACTAACTATGGCTACACCTTC
-,many,TRBV7-2,15,TRBJ1-5,CASSLAPLQGQPQHF,TGTGCCAGCAGCTTAGCGCCCCTCCAGGGTCAGCCCCAGCATTTT
-,many,TRBV29-1,14,TRBJ2-1,CSVESESSYNEQFF,TGCAGCGTTGAGTCGGAGAGCTCCTACAATGAGCAGTTCTTC
-,-,TRBV7-2,15,TRBJ2-5,CASSQPPPPQETQYF,TGTGCCAGCAGCCAACCCCCACCGCCCCAAGAGACCCAGTACTTC
TRBD1,-,TRBV7-2,17,TRBJ1-5,CASSSGQGVEDNQPQHF,TGTGCCAGCAGCTCGGGACAGGGAGTGGAGGACAATCAGCCCCAGCATTTT
TRBD1,many,TRBV7-6,17,TRBJ1-2,CASSGEGIKGQSYGYTF,TGTGCCAGCAGCGGGGAAGGAATAAAGGGACAGAGCTATGGCTACACCTTC
-,many,TRBV11-3,12,TRBJ2-7,CASSPSPREQYF,TGTGCCAGCAGCCCCTCGCCGCGGGAGCAGTACTTC
TRBD1,few,TRBV29-1,13,TRBJ1-1,CSVRQGAGTEAFF,TGCAGCGTCCGACAGGGGGCTGGGACTGAAGCTTTCTTT
-,many,TRBV7-9,15,TRBJ1-6,CASSLAGNSNSPLHF,TGTGCCAGCAGCTTAGCAGGGAATTCTAATTCACCCCTCCACTTT
TRBD1,many,TRBV7-2,12,TRBJ1-2,CASSSNGQGRSF,TGTGCCAGCAGCTCGAACGGACAGGGAAGGAGCTTC
-,many,TRBV7-2,15,TRBJ2-2,CASSLRGSNTGELFF,TGTGCCAGCAGCCTAAGGGGCTCGAACACCGGGGAGCTGTTTTTT
TRBD1,few,TRBV7-6,16,TRBJ1-5,CASSSRGRGGNQPQHF,TGTGCCAGCAGCTCCAGGGGGCGCGGCGGCAATCAGCCCCAGCATTTT
TRBD1,many,TRBV7-7,17,TRBJ2-5,CASSLASGTGSGKTQYF,TGTGCCAGCAGCTTAGCATCCGGGACAGGGTCGGGAAAGACCCAGTACTTC
-,many,TRBV7-9,13,TRBJ1-1,CASSLDLTTEAFF,TGTGCCAGCAGCTTAGACTTAACAACTGAAGCTTTCTTT
-,many,TRBV4-2,14,TRBJ1-1,CASSRSVRDTEAFF,TGTGCCAGCAGCCGTTCCGTCCGGGACACTGAAGCTTTCTTT
-,many,TRBV7-8,14,TRBJ2-3,CASSLRSLTDTQYF,TGTGCCAGCAGCTTGAGGTCACTCACAGATACGCAGTATTTT
-,many,TRBV7-2,11,TRBJ1-3,CASSPRDTIYF,TGTGCCAGCAGCCCACGAGACACCATATATTTT
-,few,TRBV5-4,14,TRBJ1-5,CASSSRDAPGPQHF,TGTGCCAGCAGCTCGCGGGACGCCCCGGGGCCCCAGCATTTT
-,many,TRBV29-1,13,TRBJ2-7,CSVGGERPYEQYF,TGCAGCGTTGGAGGCGAACGACCCTACGAGCAGTACTTC
TRBD2,many,TRBV7-2,16,TRBJ2-5,CASSPPGLAGAETQYF,TGTGCCAGCAGCCCGCCGGGACTAGCGGGGGCAGAGACCCAGTACTTC
-,few,TRBV3-1,16,TRBJ2-1,CASSQSGGGAYNEQFF,TGTGCCAGCAGCCAATCGGGCGGGGGCGCCTACAATGAGCAGTTCTTC
-,-,TRBV4-3,15,TRBJ2-5,CASSQDGGPQETQYF,TGCGCCAGCAGCCAAGATGGGGGACCACAAGAGACCCAGTACTTC
-,few,TRBV30,14,TRBJ2-1,CAWVDRSKGNEQFF,TGTGCCTGGGTAGACCGCTCCAAGGGCAATGAGCAGTTCTTC
-,-,TRBV28,16,TRBJ2-1,CASSSPGSHLSVEQFF,TGTGCCAGCAGTTCCCCAGGTAGCCACCTTAGTGTTGAGCAGTTCTTC
-,-,TRBV20-1,16,TRBJ1-1,CSARPGPGLRGTEAFF,TGCAGTGCTAGGCCGGGACCCGGGCTTCGGGGCACTGAAGCTTTCTTT
-,-,TRBV18,15,TRBJ1-1,CASSPAASTYTEAFF,TGTGCCAGCTCACCAGCCGCATCCACATACACTGAAGCTTTCTTT
TRBD1,-,TRBV7-9,15,TRBJ2-4,CASSKPTGGSDIQYF,TGTGCCAGCAGCAAACCAACAGGGGGCTCGGACATTCAGTACTTC
-,-,TRBV15,14,TRBJ2-2,CATTVDKNTGELFF,TGTGCCACCACCGTTGACAAGAACACCGGGGAGCTGTTTTTT
-,many,TRBV4-1,15,TRBJ1-1,CASSQDVAGVTEAFF,TGCGCCAGCAGCCAAGATGTGGCAGGGGTCACTGAAGCTTTCTTT
-,-,TRBV2,13,TRBJ2-4,CASSPGHTDIQYF,TGTGCCAGCAGTCCTGGGCATACGGACATTCAGTACTTC
TRBD1,many,TRBV7-2,15,TRBJ1-1,CASRMIRTGGTEAFF,TGTGCCAGCAGGATGATTCGGACAGGGGGCACTGAAGCTTTCTTT
TRBD1,many,TRBV7-2,15,TRBJ2-5,CASSFRQGVGETQYF,TGTGCCAGCAGCTTCCGACAGGGAGTAGGGGAGACCCAGTACTTC